The 17 T cell receptor beta chains below all came from one sample that was sequenced in a study of blood T cell repertoires in COVID-19. TCRdb keeps only in-frame clones here, not all; method: immunoSEQ multiplex PCR. The table shows roughly 200,000 clones, with approximately 80% occurring only once. Sequences were obtained from peripheral blood. The receptor set was obtained from a human donor in a cohort sampled during active COVID-19.

This chain uses TRBV25-1 with TRBJ2-5; 11 bases align to TRBD2. The CDR3 sequence is 16 residues long. Trimming took 4 bases from V and 5 from J; bases not matched to a gene: 9. CDR1 and CDR2 from the germline V gene are MGHDK and SYGVNS. The CDR3 nucleotides are TGTGCCAGCAGTGTAAATAGCGGGGGGGCCGAGGAGACCCAGTACTTC. It specifies CASSVNSGGAEETQYF.

The V gene is TRBV12-3 or TRBV12-4, the J gene TRBJ2-2; D call uncertain. Trimming left V 2 bases short and J 7 bases short, with 5 bases between. The CDR3 extends over 12 amino acids. CDR3 DNA sequence: TGTGCCAGCAGTTTACTAATCGGGGAGCTGTTTTTT. Translated, it gives CASSLLIGELFF.

This clone is termed medium-sized. The chain has TRBV9 and TRBJ2-1; D is uncertain. Looked up from germline, CDR1 is SGDLS and CDR2 is YYNGEE. The CDR3 has 15 amino acids. Trimming left V 0 bases short and J 5 bases short, with 12 bases between. Here the CDR3 DNA reads TGTGCCAGCAGCGTAGGAGGCAATCTAAACAATGAGCAGTTCTTC. This encodes CASSVGGNLNNEQFF.

This clone was observed once. This rearrangement joins TRBV3-1 (or the pseudogene TRBV3-2) to TRBJ1-3; D is uncertain. Germline-derived CDR1 and CDR2 are LGHDT and YNNKEL (reference sequence). This CDR3 is 16 amino acids long. Trimming stripped 1 base from V and 2 bases from J, with 12 bases between. CDR3 bases: TGTGCCAGCAGCCAAGTCTGGTCAGGCGCTGGAAACACCATATATTTT. It yields the protein CASSQVWSGAGNTIYF.

The V and J genes are TRBV23-1 and TRBJ2-3; possible D gene TRBD1, 5 bases. TRBV23-1 is an open reading frame whose function is uncertain. Between the trimmed V and J ends, which lost 0 bases and 3 bases, there was a span of 16 bases. The CDR3 spans 17 residues. CDR3 sequence reads: CASSQSGHLGLTDTQYF. The CDR3 DNA follows: TGCGCCAGCAGTCAATCGGGGCACCTGGGGCTAACAGATACGCAGTATTTT.

Here the CDR3 reads CASSTAGFSSGANVLTF. CDR3 DNA sequence: TGTGCCAGTAGTACAGCAGGGTTCTCCTCTGGGGCCAACGTCCTGACTTTC. The rearrangement uses TRBV19 and TRBJ2-6, with D tentatively TRBD1 (5 bases). CDR1 and CDR2 from the germline V gene are LNHDA and SQIVND (reference sequence). The CDR3 runs 17 residues. V was pared by 4 bases and J by 0 bases, with 13 bases between.

J is TRBJ2-7 and V is TRBV29-1, with 7 nucleotides matching TRBD2. The ends lost 4 bases at V and 3 bases at J; junction bases unmatched: 6. This CDR3 is 13 amino acids long. Germline CDR1 and CDR2: SQVTM and ANQGSEA. The CDR3 protein is CSVGGSFLYEQYF. The CDR3 bases are TGCAGCGTTGGCGGGAGCTTTCTCTACGAGCAGTACTTC.

The chain carries TRBV9 and TRBJ1-6; TRBD1 agrees at 9 bases. The germline V gene has CDR1 SGDLS and CDR2 YYNGEE. CDR3 length: 15 amino acids. V gave up 3 bases and J gave up 7 bases; unmatched junction bases: 5. CDR3 loop: CASSDSGTGNSPLHF. The CDR3 nucleotides read TGTGCCAGCAGCGATAGTGGGACAGGGAATTCACCCCTCCACTTT.

The V call is TRBV30, the J call TRBJ1-6; D unclear. This CDR3 is 12 amino acids long. Trimming removed 3 bases at V and 9 bases at J, with 9 bases between. CDR1 is GTSNPN and CDR2 is SVGIG in the germline V gene (reference sequence). CDR3 nucleotides: TGTGCCTGGAGAACGGGTACTTCACCCCTCCACTTT. Protein: CAWRTGTSPLHF.

This chain joins TRBV2 and TRBJ2-1; weak D call: TRBD1 (9 bases). The CDR3 covers 16 residues. Germline loops: CDR1 SNHLY, CDR2 FYNNEI. Trimming took off 7 bases at V and 12 bases at J, with 28 bases between the two ends. CDR3 loop: CASKRGGGDRVRVQFF. The CDR3 nucleotides are TGTGCCAGCAAACGGGGGGGAGGGGACAGGGTCAGGGTGCAGTTCTTC. The full variable domain, completed using reference TRBV2 and TRBJ2-1, is EPEVTQTPSHQVTQMGQEVILRCVPISNHLYFYWYRQILGQKVEFLVSFYNNEISEKSEIFDDQFSVERPDGSNFTLKIRSTKLEDSAMYFCASKRGGGDRVRVQFFGPGTRLTVL.

The V call is TRBV2, the J call TRBJ1-1, with D possibly being TRBD1 (5 bases). Trimming cost V 6 bases and J 1 base, with 18 bases left between them. CDR3 length equals 16 residues. Germline lookup yields CDR1 SNHLY and CDR2 FYNNEI. The CDR3 DNA reads as TGTGCCAGCAGCACGACTCTAGGACATGGGAACACTGAAGCTTTCTTT. Translating gives CASSTTLGHGNTEAFF.

The V call is TRBV5-6, the J call TRBJ1-4; TRBD1 might be the D (5 bases). The CDR3 is 14 amino acids. V was pared by 0 bases and J by 7 bases, with 10 bases between. Germline loops: CDR1 SGHDT, CDR2 YYEEEE. The CDR3 region has the DNA TGTGCCAGCAGCTTGGGAGTAAGGGGTGAAAAACTGTTTTTT. This gives the protein CASSLGVRGEKLFF.

J is TRBJ2-3 and V is TRBV18; D may be TRBD1 (6 bases). V was cut by 6 bases and J by 8 bases, with 24 bases left in between. The length of the CDR3 is 16 residues. CDR1 is KGHSH, CDR2 LQKENI, per germline. CDR3 DNA sequence: TGTGCCAGCTCCCTGACCGGACAGCCCCTTATGGCTACGCAGTATTTT. Its protein product is CASSLTGQPLMATQYF.

The chain employs TRBV5-1 and TRBJ2-6; weak D call: TRBD2 (7 bases). CDR1 is SGHRS and CDR2 is YFSETQ in the germline V gene. CDR3 size: 17 residues. V lost 0 bases to trimming and J lost 1 base, with 11 bases between them. Here the CDR3 DNA reads TGCGCCAGCAGCTTGGCCGGGGGGCAGTCTGGGGCCAACGTCCTGACTTTC. Residues: CASSLAGGQSGANVLTF. The entire variable domain, with the rest obtained from reference TRBV5-1 and TRBJ2-6, is as follows: KAGVTQTPRYLIKTRGQQVTLSCSPISGHRSVSWYQQTPGQGLQFLFEYFSETQRNKGNFPGRFSGRQFSNSRSEMNVSTLELGDSALYLCASSLAGGQSGANVLTFGAGSRLTVL.

This clone was counted once. This chain joins TRBV28 and TRBJ1-5; 8 nucleotides align to TRBD1. This CDR3 is 13 amino acids long. Germline loops: CDR1 MDHEN, CDR2 SYDVKM. V shed 7 bases, J shed 4 bases, and the junction held 3 bases outside the gene matches. The CDR3 sequence is CASTQGGNQPQHF. The CDR3 nucleotides read TGTGCCAGCACACAGGGGGGGAATCAGCCCCAGCATTTT.

The J gene is TRBJ1-1, the V gene TRBV5-1; perhaps TRBD1 as D (5 bases). This CDR3 has 14 residues. CDR1 and CDR2 from the germline V gene are SGHRS and YFSETQ. V dropped 0 bases and J dropped 6 bases, with 12 bases sitting between them. CDR3 DNA sequence: TGCGCCAGCAGCTTGGGTGGGGGGGAGGCTGAAGCTTTCTTT. Protein product: CASSLGGGEAEAFF.

V is TRBV5-1 and J is TRBJ2-3; 9 bases line up with TRBD2. The ends lost 0 bases at V and 2 bases at J; junction bases unmatched: 7. The CDR3 consists of 17 residues. CDR1 is SGHRS, CDR2 YFSETQ, per germline. The CDR3 reads CASSLGVAGGNTDTQYF. Written as DNA, the CDR3 is TGCGCCAGCAGCTTGGGTGTTGCGGGGGGGAACACAGATACGCAGTATTTT.